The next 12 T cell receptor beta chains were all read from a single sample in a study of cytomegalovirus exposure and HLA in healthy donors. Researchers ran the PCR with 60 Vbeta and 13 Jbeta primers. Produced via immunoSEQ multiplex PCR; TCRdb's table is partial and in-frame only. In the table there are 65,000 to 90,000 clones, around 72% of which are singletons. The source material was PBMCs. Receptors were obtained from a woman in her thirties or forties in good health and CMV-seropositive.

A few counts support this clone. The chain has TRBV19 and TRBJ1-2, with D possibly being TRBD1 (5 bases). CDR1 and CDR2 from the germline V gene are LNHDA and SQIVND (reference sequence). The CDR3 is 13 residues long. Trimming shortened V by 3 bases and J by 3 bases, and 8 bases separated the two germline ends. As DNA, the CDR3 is TGTGCCAGTAGTATGGGGGGGGACTATGGCTACACCTTC. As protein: CASSMGGDYGYTF.

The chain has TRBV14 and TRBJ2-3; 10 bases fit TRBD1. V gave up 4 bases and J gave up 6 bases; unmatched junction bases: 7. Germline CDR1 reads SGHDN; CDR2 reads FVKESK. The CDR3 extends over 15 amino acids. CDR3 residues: CASSPWTGGMDTQYF. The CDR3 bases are TGTGCCAGCAGCCCCTGGACAGGGGGGATGGATACGCAGTATTTT.

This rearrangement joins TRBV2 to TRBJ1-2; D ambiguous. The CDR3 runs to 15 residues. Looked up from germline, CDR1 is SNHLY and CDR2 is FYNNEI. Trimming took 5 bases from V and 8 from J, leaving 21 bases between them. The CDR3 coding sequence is TGTGCCAGCAGTTACCAATCGACTGCTAGCGGGGGCTACACCTTC. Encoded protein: CASSYQSTASGGYTF. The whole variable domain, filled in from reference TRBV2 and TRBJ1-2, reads EPEVTQTPSHQVTQMGQEVILRCVPISNHLYFYWYRQILGQKVEFLVSFYNNEISEKSEIFDDQFSVERPDGSNFTLKIRSTKLEDSAMYFCASSYQSTASGGYTFGSGTRLTVV.

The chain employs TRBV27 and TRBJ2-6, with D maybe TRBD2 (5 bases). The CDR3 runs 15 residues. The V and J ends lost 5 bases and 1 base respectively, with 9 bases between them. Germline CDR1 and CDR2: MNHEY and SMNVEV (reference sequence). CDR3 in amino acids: CASSQRVSGANVLTF. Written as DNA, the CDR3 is TGTGCCAGCAGTCAGAGGGTTTCTGGGGCCAACGTCCTGACTTTC.

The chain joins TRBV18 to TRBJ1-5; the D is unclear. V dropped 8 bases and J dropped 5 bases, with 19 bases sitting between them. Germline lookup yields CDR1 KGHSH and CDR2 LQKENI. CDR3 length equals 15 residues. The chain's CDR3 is CASGGVHGVDQPQHF. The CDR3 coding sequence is TGTGCCAGCGGTGGCGTTCACGGGGTTGATCAGCCCCAGCATTTT.

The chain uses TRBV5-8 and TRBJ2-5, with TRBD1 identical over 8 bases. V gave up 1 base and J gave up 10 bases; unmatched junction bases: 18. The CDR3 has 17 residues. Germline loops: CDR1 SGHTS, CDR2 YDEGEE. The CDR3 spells CASSLHLTDRAPRSQYF. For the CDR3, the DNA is TGTGCCAGCAGCTTGCACCTAACGGACAGGGCCCCCCGAAGCCAGTACTTC.

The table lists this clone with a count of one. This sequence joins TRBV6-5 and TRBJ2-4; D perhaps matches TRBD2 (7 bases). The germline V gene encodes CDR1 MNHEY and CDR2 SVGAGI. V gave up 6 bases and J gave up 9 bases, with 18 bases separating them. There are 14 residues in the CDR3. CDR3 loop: CASRGGHSGGIQYF. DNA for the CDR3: TGTGCCAGCAGGGGGGGGCACTCGGGGGGCATTCAGTACTTC.

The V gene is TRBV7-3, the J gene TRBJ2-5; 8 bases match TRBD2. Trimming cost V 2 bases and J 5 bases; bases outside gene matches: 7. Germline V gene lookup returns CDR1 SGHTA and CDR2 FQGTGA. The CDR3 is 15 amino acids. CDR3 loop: CASSLGTSGRETQYF. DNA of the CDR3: TGTGCCAGCAGCTTAGGTACTAGCGGTCGTGAGACCCAGTACTTC.

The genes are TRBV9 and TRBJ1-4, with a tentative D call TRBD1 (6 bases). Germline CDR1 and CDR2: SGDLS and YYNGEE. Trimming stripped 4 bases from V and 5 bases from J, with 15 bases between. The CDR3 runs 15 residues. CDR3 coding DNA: TGTGCCAGCAGCCCCCCCAGGGGTGGGAATGAAAAACTGTTTTTT. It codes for CASSPPRGGNEKLFF.

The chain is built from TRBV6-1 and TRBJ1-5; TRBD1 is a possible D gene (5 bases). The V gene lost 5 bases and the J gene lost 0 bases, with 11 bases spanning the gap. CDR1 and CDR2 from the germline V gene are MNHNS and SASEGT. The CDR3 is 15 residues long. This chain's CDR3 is CASSLLRDSNQPQHF. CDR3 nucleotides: TGTGCCAGCAGTCTACTCAGGGATAGCAATCAGCCCCAGCATTTT.

The CDR3, as DNA: TGTGCCAGCAGTTTTGGAGGGAACTCCTACGAGCAGTACTTC. It yields the protein CASSFGGNSYEQYF. This chain joins TRBV6-5 and TRBJ2-5; TRBD2 is a possible D gene (6 bases). TRBJ2-7 matches the DNA end more closely, so the J call is doubtful. Germline V gene lookup returns CDR1 MNHEY and CDR2 SVGAGI. CDR3 length equals 14 residues.

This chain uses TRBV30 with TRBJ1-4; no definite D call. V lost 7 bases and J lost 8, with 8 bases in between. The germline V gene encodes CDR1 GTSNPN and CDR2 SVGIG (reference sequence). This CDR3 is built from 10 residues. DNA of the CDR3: TGTGCCTACACGTCGGAAAAACTGTTTTTT. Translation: CAYTSEKLFF. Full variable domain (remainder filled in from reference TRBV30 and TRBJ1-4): SQTIHQWPATLVQPVGSPLSLECTVEGTSNPNLYWYRQAAGRGLQLLFYSVGIGQISSEVPQNLSASRPQDRQFILSSKKLLLSDSGFYLCAYTSEKLFFGSGTQLSVL.